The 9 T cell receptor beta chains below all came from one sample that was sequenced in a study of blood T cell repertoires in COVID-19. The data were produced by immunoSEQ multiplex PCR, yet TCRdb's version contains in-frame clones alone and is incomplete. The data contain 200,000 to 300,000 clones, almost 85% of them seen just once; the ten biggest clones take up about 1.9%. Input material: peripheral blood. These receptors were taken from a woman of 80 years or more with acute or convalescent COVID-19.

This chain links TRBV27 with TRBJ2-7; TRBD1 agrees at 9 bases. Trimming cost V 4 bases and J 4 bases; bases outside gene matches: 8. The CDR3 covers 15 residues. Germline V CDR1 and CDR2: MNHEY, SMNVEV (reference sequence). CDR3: CASSSGGQGRYEQYF. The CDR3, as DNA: TGTGCCAGCAGTTCAGGGGGACAGGGCCGATACGAGCAGTACTTC.

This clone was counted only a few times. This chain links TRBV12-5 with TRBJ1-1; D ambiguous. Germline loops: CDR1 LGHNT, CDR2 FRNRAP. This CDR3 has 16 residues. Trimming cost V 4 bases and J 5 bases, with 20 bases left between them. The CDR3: CASGSWASGRTTEAFF. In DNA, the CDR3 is TGTGCTAGTGGTTCCTGGGCGTCGGGGAGGACTACTGAAGCTTTCTTT. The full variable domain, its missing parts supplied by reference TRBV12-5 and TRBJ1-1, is DARVTQTPRHKVTEMGQEVTMRCQPILGHNTVFWYRQTMMQGLELLAYFRNRAPLDDSGMPKDRFSAEMPDATLATLKIQPSEPRDSAVYFCASGSWASGRTTEAFFGQGTRLTVV.

The CDR3 DNA reads TGTGCCAGTAGTATGTCCCAGGGGGCGCGTCTCACTGAAGCTTTCTTT. Encoded protein: CASSMSQGARLTEAFF. V usage is TRBV19 and J usage is TRBJ1-1; 8 bases are shared with TRBD1. The junction had 10 bases not matched to a gene; V was cut back by 3 bases and J by 4 bases. CDR1 LNHDA and CDR2 SQIVND come from the germline V gene (reference sequence). The CDR3 contains 16 residues.

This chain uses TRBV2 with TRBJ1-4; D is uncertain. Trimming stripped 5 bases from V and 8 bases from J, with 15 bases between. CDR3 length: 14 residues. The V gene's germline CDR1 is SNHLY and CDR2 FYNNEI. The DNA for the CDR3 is TGTGCCAGCAGTAGGAACCTAGGTTTGGAAAAACTGTTTTTT. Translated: CASSRNLGLEKLFF.

In DNA, the CDR3 is TGTGCCAGTACCCCTCTGGGGGGGGACACTGAAGCTTTCTTT. Translated: CASTPLGGDTEAFF. This rearrangement joins TRBV19 to TRBJ1-1; perhaps TRBD1 as D (5 bases). This CDR3 is 14 amino acids long. V was cut by 7 bases and J by 3 bases, with 15 bases left in between. CDR1 and CDR2 from the germline V gene are LNHDA and SQIVND (reference sequence).

The CDR3 protein is CASSATGVIGEKLFF. The CDR3 nucleotides read TGTGCCAGCAGCGCCACCGGCGTCATCGGGGAAAAACTGTTTTTT. The chain is built from TRBV9 and TRBJ1-4; D unresolved. The CDR3 is made up of 15 amino acids. V lost 3 bases and J 8 bases, leaving 17 bases between the germline ends. Per the germline V gene, CDR1 is SGDLS and CDR2 is YYNGEE.

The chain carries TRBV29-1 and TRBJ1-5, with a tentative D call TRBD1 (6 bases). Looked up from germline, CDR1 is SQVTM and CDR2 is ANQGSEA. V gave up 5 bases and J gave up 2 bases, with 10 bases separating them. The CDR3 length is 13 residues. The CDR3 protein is CSVRQDGNQPQHF. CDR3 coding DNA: TGCAGCGTTCGACAGGACGGCAATCAGCCCCAGCATTTT.

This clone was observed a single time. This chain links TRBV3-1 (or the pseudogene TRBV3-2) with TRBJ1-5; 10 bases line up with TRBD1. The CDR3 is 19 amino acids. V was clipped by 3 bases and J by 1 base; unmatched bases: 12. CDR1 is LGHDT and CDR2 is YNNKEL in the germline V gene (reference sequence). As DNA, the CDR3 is TGTGCCAGCAGCCATATGGGGGACAGGGGATCTTCAAGCAATCAGCCCCAGCATTTT. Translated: CASSHMGDRGSSSNQPQHF.

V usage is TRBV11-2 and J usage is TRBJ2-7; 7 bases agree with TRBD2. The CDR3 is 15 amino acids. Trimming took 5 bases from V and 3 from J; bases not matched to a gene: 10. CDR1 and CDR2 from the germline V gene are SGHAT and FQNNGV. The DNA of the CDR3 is TGTGCCAGCAGCCCAGACTGGACTAGATTCTACGAGCAGTACTTC. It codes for CASSPDWTRFYEQYF.